One T cell receptor (beta chain) is described in this entry. CDR1 SGHRS and CDR2 YFSETQ come from the germline V gene. V lost 4 bases to trimming and J lost 8 bases, with 15 bases between them. This CDR3 region has 14 residues. The data belong to a study of OX40 agonist ivuxolimab in advanced cancers. Only in-frame clones appear in the TCRdb table, and some are missing; sequencing was by immunoSEQ multiplex PCR. This table holds around 26,000 clones, approximately 79% found once. This chain connects TRBV5-1 to TRBJ1-4, with a tentative D call TRBD1 (5 bases). The TCR originated in an adult with an advanced solid tumor such as melanoma, head and neck, liver or kidney cancer. Sequencing was performed on CD4+ or CD8+ T cells sorted from blood, taken in a trial of the OX40 agonist ivuxolimab. CDR3 region: CASSLTTGKEKLFF. As DNA, the CDR3 is TGCGCCAGCAGCCTAACTACAGGAAAAGAAAAACTGTTTTTT.